These 16 T cell receptor beta chains originate from one sample sequenced in a study of sequential checkpoint blockade in melanoma. This table comes from immunoSEQ multiplex PCR, and its TCRdb copy is limited to in-frame clones, with some not included. The table has roughly 12,000 clones, roughly 73% seen once. Treatment of the sample: randomized to nivolumab then ipilimumab (arm A) or the reverse (arm B). The source material was CD8+ T cells sorted from blood (inferred from file names), sampled from a patient given nivolumab and ipilimumab in sequence. These receptors were collected from a human donor with melanoma.

V and J are TRBV7-9 and TRBJ2-3; D not resolved. The CDR3 has 12 residues. V shed 5 bases and J shed 4 bases, with 7 bases lying between them. Looked up from germline, CDR1 is SEHNR and CDR2 is FQNEAQ (reference sequence). The CDR3 DNA reads TGTGCCAGCAGCCAGGCCCCAGATACGCAGTATTTT. It encodes CASSQAPDTQYF.

The rearrangement links TRBV5-8 to TRBJ2-2; 12 bases align to TRBD2. CDR3 size: 16 residues. Germline-derived CDR1 and CDR2 are SGHTS and YDEGEE. Trimming removed 1 base from V and 5 bases from J; junction bases left unmatched: 3. The CDR3 sequence: CASSLRTSGITGELFF. The CDR3 coding sequence is TGTGCCAGCAGCTTGCGGACTAGCGGGATAACCGGGGAGCTGTTTTTT. The variable domain in full, completed from reference TRBV5-8 and TRBJ2-2, reads EAGVTQSPTHLIKTRGQQATLRCSPISGHTSVYWYQQALGLGLQFLLWYDEGEERNRGNFPPRFSGRQFPNYSSELNVNALELEDSALYLCASSLRTSGITGELFFGEGSRLTVL.

This clone has just a few counts. V is TRBV27 and J is TRBJ1-3, with TRBD1 matching over 7 bases. V dropped 2 bases and J dropped 4; count of bases not matched to a gene: 5. Germline CDR1 and CDR2: MNHEY and SMNVEV (reference sequence). This CDR3 has 15 residues. This CDR3 reads CASSLEGARGNTIYF. The CDR3 nucleotides read TGTGCCAGCAGTTTAGAGGGGGCAAGAGGAAACACCATATATTTT.

The chain joins TRBV28 to TRBJ1-6, with D hard to call. The CDR3 extends over 15 amino acids. Germline V gene lookup returns CDR1 MDHEN and CDR2 SYDVKM. V was pared by 11 bases and J by 1 base, with 15 bases between. Written as DNA, the CDR3 is TGTGCCTCAAGAAGGGAGTTTTCCTATAATTCACCCCTCCACTTT. Protein sequence: CASRREFSYNSPLHF.

This rearrangement joins TRBV12-5 to TRBJ2-5; TRBD1 is a possible D gene (5 bases). V lost 7 bases and J lost 4, with 7 bases in between. CDR1 and CDR2 from the germline V gene are LGHNT and FRNRAP. The CDR3 runs to 11 residues. The CDR3 DNA follows: TGTGCTAGTGTTAGGGGAGAGACCCAGTACTTC. It specifies CASVRGETQYF.

The genes are TRBV15 and TRBJ2-7; D may be TRBD2 (6 bases). The CDR3 length is 18 residues. V was trimmed by 0 bases and J by 4 bases, leaving 22 bases between them. The germline gives CDR1 LNHNV, CDR2 YYDKDF (reference sequence). The CDR3 loop is CATSRDRAGGAWDYEQYF. The CDR3, as DNA: TGTGCCACCAGCAGAGATAGGGCCGGCGGGGCATGGGATTACGAGCAGTACTTC.

About this clone itself: The junction differs from germline at one of its ends, possibly a read error. The V and J genes are TRBV7-3 and TRBJ2-5, with TRBD2 as a possible D gene (6 bases). The CDR3 consists of 15 residues. Per germline, CDR1 SGHTA and CDR2 FQGTGA. DNA of the CDR3: TGTGCCAGCAGCCTAACCCCGGACTACCGAGAGACCCAGTACTTC. Its translation is CASSLTPDYRETQYF.

V is TRBV5-5 and J is TRBJ1-1, with 10 bases that match TRBD1. Germline V gives CDR1 SGHKS, CDR2 YYEKEE (reference sequence). V shed 3 bases and J 0 bases; nucleotides not matched to a gene: 5. CDR3 size: 16 residues. For the CDR3, the DNA is TGTGCCAGCAGCTCGGACAGGGGGGGGGTGAACACTGAAGCTTTCTTT. Its translation: CASSSDRGGVNTEAFF.

V gene TRBV4-1 combines with J gene TRBJ1-5; D is unclear. Trimming left V 4 bases short and J 6 bases short, with 13 bases between. Per germline, CDR1 MGHRA and CDR2 YSYEKL. The CDR3 is 14 amino acids. CDR3 protein: CASSPDTLVQPQHF. The CDR3 bases are TGCGCCAGCAGCCCTGACACCCTCGTTCAGCCCCAGCATTTT.

V is TRBV7-9 and J is TRBJ2-7, with D possibly TRBD1 on 5 matching bases. Germline V gene data show CDR1 as SEHNR and CDR2 as FQNEAQ (reference sequence). V was pared by 3 bases and J by 6 bases, with 12 bases between. The CDR3 runs 13 residues. The CDR3 sequence: CASSLDILGEQYF. The CDR3 DNA is TGTGCCAGCAGCTTGGACATACTCGGCGAGCAGTACTTC.

The chain links TRBV4-1 to TRBJ2-7; D gene uncertain. Trimming took 0 bases from V and 2 from J, leaving 14 bases between them. The CDR3 runs to 16 residues. Germline CDR1 MGHRA, CDR2 YSYEKL. Here the CDR3 DNA reads TGCGCCAGCAGCCAAGATAGTCCTCTCCCCGCCTACGAGCAGTACTTC. Protein: CASSQDSPLPAYEQYF.

The chain recombines TRBV19 with TRBJ1-5; 12 bases map to TRBD1. This CDR3 has 17 amino acids. Trimming cost V 6 bases and J 7 bases; bases outside gene matches: 13. Germline CDR1 LNHDA, CDR2 SQIVND (reference sequence). This chain's CDR3 is CASSAGEGQGAWQPQHF. CDR3 coding DNA: TGTGCCAGTAGCGCCGGGGAGGGACAGGGGGCTTGGCAGCCCCAGCATTTT.

The chain is built from TRBV6-5 and TRBJ1-5; D gene unclear. This CDR3 comprises 13 residues. Germline values: CDR1 MNHEY, CDR2 SVGAGI. The ends were cut back, 0 bases at V and 6 bases at J, with 6 bases in the middle. The CDR3 here is CASSYSVSQPQHF. The CDR3 DNA sequence: TGTGCCAGCAGTTACTCTGTCAGTCAGCCCCAGCATTTT.

The CDR3 nucleotides are TGTGCCAGCAGTTTGGCTAGCGGAGGGTACAATGAGCAGTTCTTC. This translates into CASSLASGGYNEQFF. The V call is TRBV27, the J call TRBJ2-1; 7 bases map to TRBD2. V was clipped by 3 bases and J by 4 bases; unmatched bases: 6. The V gene's germline CDR1 is MNHEY and CDR2 SMNVEV (reference sequence). CDR3 length equals 15 residues.

The V and J genes are TRBV4-3 and TRBJ2-5; D not certain. The V end lost 0 bases, the J end lost 1 base, and 15 bases lay between the germline ends. The CDR3 covers 17 residues. Germline values: CDR1 LGHNA, CDR2 YSLEER. The CDR3 protein is CASSQDWSRGIQETQYF. CDR3 nucleotides: TGCGCCAGCAGCCAAGATTGGTCGCGCGGAATCCAAGAGACCCAGTACTTC.

The genes are TRBV7-9 and TRBJ2-1, with 7 bases fitting TRBD1. Germline CDR1 SEHNR, CDR2 FQNEAQ (reference sequence). The CDR3 length is 15 residues. Losses at the gene ends were 5 bases for V and 4 bases for J; bases not matched to a gene: 8. Here the CDR3 reads CASSGNRGRYNEQFF. The CDR3 DNA is TGTGCCAGCAGCGGAAACAGGGGTAGATACAATGAGCAGTTCTTC. The whole variable domain, remainder taken from reference TRBV7-9 and TRBJ2-1, is DTGVSQNPRHKITKRGQNVTFRCDPISEHNRLYWYRQTLGQGPEFLTYFQNEAQLEKSRLLSDRFSAERPKGSFSTLEIQRTEQGDSAMYLCASSGNRGRYNEQFFGPGTRLTVL.